Shown below are 12 T cell receptor beta chains from a single sample sequenced in a study of T cell responses to AZD1222 COVID-19 vaccine. Using immunoSEQ multiplex PCR, the repertoire was profiled, and TCRdb retains in-frame clones only, with some absent. Of fewer than 200,000 clones listed, 85% to 90% are singletons. The sample in question was peripheral blood, obtained on day 0 of AZD1222 vaccination. These receptors originate from an adult in good health.

V gene TRBV7-2 combines with J gene TRBJ1-1, with D hard to call. CDR1 is SGHTA and CDR2 is FQGNSA in the germline V gene. The V gene lost 2 bases and the J gene lost 6 bases, with 16 bases spanning the gap. CDR3 size: 15 residues. CDR3 sequence (DNA): TGTGCCAGCAGCTTATTCGAGGGAGGCGTTCCTGAAGCTTTCTTT. It codes for CASSLFEGGVPEAFF.

The V gene is TRBV2, the J gene TRBJ2-1, with TRBD1 matching over 10 bases. Germline CDR1 SNHLY, CDR2 FYNNEI. V trimming: 8 bases; J trimming: 10 bases; junction bases outside the gene matches: 11. CDR3 length: 14 amino acids. CDR3: CASGRDRGTQEQFF. Written as DNA, the CDR3 is TGTGCCAGCGGCCGGGACAGGGGAACCCAGGAGCAGTTCTTC.

This clone was detected a few times. The chain combines TRBV15 with TRBJ1-5; no firm D call. Germline assignment: CDR1 LNHNV and CDR2 YYDKDF (reference sequence). Trimming removed 1 base from V and 4 bases from J, with 2 bases in between. The CDR3 runs to 12 residues. CDR3 in amino acids: CATSRGNQPQHF. CDR3 nucleotide sequence: TGTGCCACCAGCAGAGGGAATCAGCCCCAGCATTTT.

Concerning this clone itself: A junction end diverges from the germline sequence, so it may reflect a read error. This chain connects TRBV7-2 to TRBJ2-1; D possibly matches TRBD1 or TRBD2 (6 bases each). This CDR3 has 15 residues. Germline V gives CDR1 SGHTA, CDR2 FQGNSA. This CDR3 is CASSLGGATSTPLVF. The CDR3 DNA sequence: TGTGCCAGCAGCTTAGGGGGGGCAACCAGTACCCCTTTAGTCTTC.

This clone has a single count. The chain combines TRBV5-1 with TRBJ1-3; D perhaps matches TRBD1 (6 bases). Trimming cost V 3 bases and J 4 bases, with 8 bases left between them. The length of the CDR3 is 13 residues. Germline loops: CDR1 SGHRS, CDR2 YFSETQ. CDR3 sequence reads: CASSWDIGNTIYF. In nucleotides, the CDR3 is TGCGCCAGCAGCTGGGACATCGGAAACACCATATATTTT. Complete variable domain (other parts from reference TRBV5-1 and TRBJ1-3): KAGVTQTPRYLIKTRGQQVTLSCSPISGHRSVSWYQQTPGQGLQFLFEYFSETQRNKGNFPGRFSGRQFSNSRSEMNVSTLELGDSALYLCASSWDIGNTIYFGEGSWLTVV.

This clone showed up just a few times. The chain recombines TRBV4-1 with TRBJ2-2; the D is unclear. Trimming left V 1 base short and J 0 bases short, with 9 bases between. In germline, CDR1 is MGHRA, CDR2 YSYEKL. The CDR3 length is 16 residues. As DNA, the CDR3 is TGCGCCAGCAGCCAAGTCTTCGCGGCGAACACCGGGGAGCTGTTTTTT. Its protein is CASSQVFAANTGELFF.

This clone appeared a single time. This chain joins TRBV6-2 or TRBV6-3 and TRBJ2-1; D is ambiguous. Per germline, CDR1 MNHEY and CDR2 SVGEGT. V was trimmed by 6 bases and J by 16 bases, leaving 19 bases between them. The CDR3 covers 12 residues. CDR3 in amino acids: CASSILNDPQFF. CDR3 in DNA: TGTGCCAGCAGCATCCTGAATGATCCACAATTCTTC.

The table lists this clone with a count of one. This rearrangement joins TRBV4-3 to TRBJ2-7; possibly TRBD2 for D (6 bases). CDR1 and CDR2 (germline): LGHNA, YSLEER. The CDR3 runs 14 residues. V was cut by 0 bases and J by 7 bases, with 13 bases left in between. CDR3 protein: CASSQEPGAREQYF. CDR3 DNA sequence: TGCGCCAGCAGCCAAGAACCGGGAGCGAGAGAGCAGTACTTC.

The chain is built from TRBV9 and TRBJ2-3; a weak D match, TRBD2 (5 bases). This CDR3 region has 17 residues. Per germline, CDR1 SGDLS and CDR2 YYNGEE. The ends were cut back, 4 bases at V and 0 bases at J, with 18 bases in the middle. The CDR3: CASSSRGPPGSTDTQYF. CDR3 sequence (DNA): TGTGCCAGCAGCTCCCGAGGGCCTCCCGGCAGCACAGATACGCAGTATTTT. Based on the CDR3 plus reference TRBV9 and TRBJ2-3, the full variable domain is DSGVTQTPKHLITATGQRVTLRCSPRSGDLSVYWYQQSLDQGLQFLIQYYNGEERAKGNILERFSAQQFPDLHSELNLSSLELGDSALYFCASSSRGPPGSTDTQYFGPGTRLTVL.

In its sample, this clone was seen a few times. The J gene is TRBJ1-2, the V gene TRBV30; D not resolved. CDR1 and CDR2 from the germline V gene are GTSNPN and SVGIG (reference sequence). Between the trimmed V and J ends, which lost 2 bases and 4 bases, there was a span of 8 bases. CDR3 size: 12 residues. The CDR3 spells CAWSIETYGYTF. CDR3 nucleotides: TGTGCCTGGAGTATAGAGACCTATGGCTACACCTTC.

The chain carries TRBV28 and TRBJ2-6; a possible D gene is TRBD1 (5 bases). Trimming shortened V by 6 bases and J by 2 bases, and 14 bases separated the two germline ends. Germline assignment: CDR1 MDHEN and CDR2 SYDVKM. The CDR3 is 16 amino acids. The CDR3 sequence is CASSLTYRPGANVLTF. The CDR3 nucleotides read TGTGCCAGCAGCCTCACGTACAGGCCTGGGGCCAACGTCCTGACTTTC.

This chain uses TRBV10-3 with TRBJ1-2; no firm D call. Trimming removed 7 bases at V and 1 base at J, with 13 bases between. From germline, CDR1 is ENHRY and CDR2 SYGVKD. The CDR3 runs to 14 residues. This CDR3 reads CAITPAGVNYGYTF. The CDR3 DNA reads TGTGCCATCACCCCCGCAGGCGTTAACTATGGCTACACCTTC.